This is a list of T cell receptor beta chains from one sample in a study of cytomegalovirus exposure and HLA in healthy donors. Assay used: immunoSEQ multiplex PCR; TCRdb lists only in-frame clones, some missing. The listing contains 100,000 to 150,000 clones. Source material: PBMCs. The receptors come from a woman aged 40 to 49 in good health and CMV-seropositive. Each CDR3 is given with its conserved first and last residue. D genes are given only for firm matches.

>-|TRBJ2-7|TRBV7-8
TGTGCCAGCAACTCCGGACAGAGCTACGAGCAGTACTTC
CASNSGQSYEQYF
>-|TRBJ1-2|TRBV6-5
TGTGCCAGCAGACAGGGACATGAAGGCAATGGCTACACCTTC
CASRQGHEGNGYTF
>TRBD2|TRBJ2-2|TRBV10-3
TGTGCCGCCAGGACTAGCGGGAGGTTTCACGGGGAGCTGTTTTTT
CAARTSGRFHGELFF
>-|TRBJ1-1|TRBV6-5
TGTGCCAGCGCCCCTAACGGGGAACTTTACGAAGCTTTCTTT
CASAPNGELYEAFF
>TRBD2|TRBJ2-7|TRBV11-2
TGTGCCAGCAGTTACGAGCGGGAGCACTACGAGCAGTACTTC
CASSYEREHYEQYF
>TRBD1|TRBJ2-1|TRBV19
TGTGCCAGTACCCATTGGATCCTGGGTTCAGGGGGTGTGATGGATGAGCAGTTCTTC
CASTHWILGSGGVMDEQFF
>TRBD1|TRBJ2-7|TRBV7-6
TGTGCCAGCAGCCCAGAGGGGGCCGGCTACGAGCAGTACTTC
CASSPEGAGYEQYF
>TRBD1|TRBJ1-2|TRBV11-2
TGTGCCAGCAGGCTCGCGTACAGGGGGGACTATGGCTACACCTTC
CASRLAYRGDYGYTF
>-|TRBJ1-5|TRBV18
TGTGCCAGCTCACCAGACAGCCCAAGTAGCAATCAGCCCCAGCATTTT
CASSPDSPSSNQPQHF
>-|TRBJ1-5|TRBV10-3
TGTGCCATCAATGTACAGGGCCTCAATCAGCCCCAGCATTTT
CAINVQGLNQPQHF
>TRBD2|TRBJ2-3|TRBV27
TGTGCCAGCAGTCGGCTCTCGCTAGCGGGGGGGGGAGGGGATACGCAGTATTTT
CASSRLSLAGGGGDTQYF
>TRBD1|TRBJ1-2|TRBV14
TGTGCCAGCAGCCAAGAGCGAGGGGGCTGGGGCTACACCTTC
CASSQERGGWGYTF
>-|TRBJ1-4|TRBV9
TGTGCCAGCAGCGTGGACTGGGCAACTAATGAAAAACTGTTTTTT
CASSVDWATNEKLFF
>-|TRBJ1-1|TRBV9
TGTGCCAGCAGCCCCAGGCAGATGAACACTGAAGCTTTCTTT
CASSPRQMNTEAFF
>TRBD1|TRBJ2-7|TRBV6-1
TGTGCCAGCAGTGAGGGACAGGGCTGGGAGCAGTACTTC
CASSEGQGWEQYF
>-|TRBJ2-7|TRBV7-3
TGTGCCAGCAGCTCGACAAATCTCCACGAGCAGTACTTC
CASSSTNLHEQYF
>TRBD1|TRBJ2-7|TRBV5-4
TGTGCCAGCAGCCGGGACAGATTCTACGAGCAGTACTTC
CASSRDRFYEQYF
>TRBD2|TRBJ2-7|TRBV27
TGTGCCAGCATGTTGAGAGCGGGGTACGAGCAGTACTTC
CASMLRAGYEQYF
>TRBD2|TRBJ2-7|TRBV14
TGTGCCAGCAGCCACGCTACGATACTAGCGGTGGGGGAGCAGTACTTC
CASSHATILAVGEQYF
>-|TRBJ1-2|TRBV6-5
TGTGCCAGCAGTTTAACCGGGACAAAGACTTACTATGGCTACACCTTC
CASSLTGTKTYYGYTF
>TRBD2|TRBJ2-1|TRBV5-1
TGCGCCAGCAGCTTGACTAGCGGGAACAATGAGCAGTTCTTC
CASSLTSGNNEQFF
>TRBD1|TRBJ1-2|TRBV7-9
TGTGCCAGCAGCCTCTACGACAGGGGCTATGGCTACACCTTC
CASSLYDRGYGYTF
>TRBD1|TRBJ1-5|TRBV6-5
TGTGCCAGCAGAACAGGGGTTGGCAATCAGCCCCAGCATTTT
CASRTGVGNQPQHF
>-|TRBJ1-1|TRBV6-6
TGTGCCGGTTCCTTGCGAGGAGACACTGAAGCTTTCTTT
CAGSLRGDTEAFF
>-|TRBJ1-1|TRBV28
TGTGCCAGCAGTCGACCGACGGAGATGAACACTGAAGCTTTCTTT
CASSRPTEMNTEAFF
>TRBD1|TRBJ2-7|TRBV30
TGTGCCTGGAACAGAGGGACAGGGATCTACGAGCAGTACTTC
CAWNRGTGIYEQYF
>TRBD1|TRBJ1-6|TRBV25-1
TGTGCCAGCAGTGGGACAGGCTATAATTCACCCCTCCACTTT
CASSGTGYNSPLHF
>TRBD1|TRBJ1-4|TRBV7-2
TGTGCCAGCAGCCTAAAGGTGGACAGGGCCCAGGAGGGTAATGAAAAACTGTTTTTT
CASSLKVDRAQEGNEKLFF
>-|TRBJ1-2|TRBV5-6
TGTGCCAGCAGCTTGGCGACCTATGCCTCCAGGTATGGCTACACCTTC
CASSLATYASRYGYTF
>TRBD1|TRBJ2-7|TRBV5-1
TGCGCCAGCAGCTTGACCCCGGGACAGGGCCTCTACGAGCAGTACTTC
CASSLTPGQGLYEQYF
>TRBD2|TRBJ2-2|TRBV9
TGTGCCAGCAGCGTAGGAAGCGGGAGTGACACCGGGGAGCTGTTTTTT
CASSVGSGSDTGELFF
>TRBD2|TRBJ2-3|TRBV10-2
TGCGCCAGCAGCCGATTGGGGACTAGCGGGAGTCGGGATACGCAGTATTTT
CASSRLGTSGSRDTQYF
>-|TRBJ2-3|TRBV7-3
TGTGCCAGCAGCTTAATTGTAGCGCCGGGTACGCAGTATTTT
CASSLIVAPGTQYF
>TRBD1|TRBJ1-2|TRBV28
TGTGCCAGCAGTTCCCCAGGGGGCTCGAGACGGGGCTACACCTTC
CASSSPGGSRRGYTF
>-|TRBJ1-2|TRBV5-5
TGTGCCAGCAGCTTGGTTGAGCACAGTAACTATGGCTACACCTTC
CASSLVEHSNYGYTF
>TRBD1|TRBJ2-2|TRBV28
TGTGCCAGCAGTTTATCCGGACAGGGGAGGTCCGGGGAGCTGTTTTTT
CASSLSGQGRSGELFF
>TRBD1|TRBJ2-1|TRBV5-1
TGCGCCAGCGGGCCGGGACAGTTATACAATGAGCAGTTCTTC
CASGPGQLYNEQFF
>-|TRBJ2-2|TRBV4-1
TGCGCCAGCAGCCAAAACTCATGGGAGGCGAACACCGGGGAGCTGTTTTTT
CASSQNSWEANTGELFF
>TRBD2|TRBJ2-1|TRBV2
TGTGCCAGCGAGGGGTTAGCGGGAGGGCGCAATGAGCAGTTCTTC
CASEGLAGGRNEQFF
>-|TRBJ2-7|TRBV11-2
TGTGCCAGCAGCCCCCAATACAGGTCCTTAGGCGAGCAGTACTTC
CASSPQYRSLGEQYF
>TRBD1|TRBJ1-1|TRBV11-1
TGTGCCAGCAGCTTAGAGGGGACAGAGAACACTGAAGCTTTCTTT
CASSLEGTENTEAFF
>-|TRBJ2-1|TRBV7-7
TGTGCCAGCAGCTCCATACACGAGGTATACAATGAGCAGTTCTTC
CASSSIHEVYNEQFF